The 7 T cell receptor beta chains given below trace back to one sample, sequenced in a study of cytomegalovirus exposure and HLA in healthy donors. PCR amplification relied on 60 Vbeta primers (plus 13 Jbeta primers). The table came from immunoSEQ multiplex PCR; TCRdb's copy has only in-frame clones and leaves some out. The top ten hold roughly 2% of the sample, which has more than 90,000 clones, under 85% seen once. The sample comprised PBMCs. The source of these receptors is a woman between 40 and 50 years old in good health and CMV-seronegative.

The V call is TRBV4-2, the J call TRBJ1-3; weak D call: TRBD1 (5 bases). Trimming shortened V by 3 bases and J by 1 base, and 10 bases separated the two germline ends. Looked up from germline, CDR1 is LGHNA and CDR2 is YNFKEQ. CDR3 length: 15 residues. DNA for the CDR3: TGTGCCAGCAGCCAGGTACGGGGGTCTGGAAACACCATATATTTT. It specifies CASSQVRGSGNTIYF.

The rearrangement uses TRBV6-5 and TRBJ2-7; D might be TRBD2 (7 bases). The CDR3 consists of 14 residues. V lost 5 bases, J lost 0 bases, and 11 bases lay in between. Germline V gives CDR1 MNHEY, CDR2 SVGAGI. The CDR3 is CASSERGGSYEQYF. In nucleotides, the CDR3 is TGTGCCAGCAGTGAAAGGGGGGGCTCCTACGAGCAGTACTTC.

The chain links TRBV2 to TRBJ2-7; D not certain. Germline V lookup: CDR1 SNHLY, CDR2 FYNNEI. The CDR3 contains 13 residues. The V end lost 2 bases, the J end lost 3 bases, and 8 bases lay between the germline ends. The CDR3 sequence: CASSEISFYEQYF. The CDR3 DNA is TGTGCCAGCAGTGAAATTAGTTTCTACGAGCAGTACTTC.

This chain connects TRBV4-1 to TRBJ2-1, with 11 bases aligning to TRBD1. The V and J ends lost 0 bases and 6 bases, in that order; junction bases with no gene match: 7. The CDR3 runs 17 residues. CDR1 is MGHRA, CDR2 YSYEKL, per germline. CDR3 nucleotide sequence: TGCGCCAGCAGCCAAGATAAGGCCGGGACAGGGGGCAATGAGCAGTTCTTC. Amino acid sequence: CASSQDKAGTGGNEQFF.

The chain uses TRBV11-3 and TRBJ2-3; perhaps TRBD1 as D (6 bases). Trimming took off 5 bases at V and 1 base at J, with 13 bases between the two ends. CDR3 length: 15 residues. The germline gives CDR1 SGHNT, CDR2 YENEEA. The CDR3 region is CASSHRAAGTDTQYF. Here the CDR3 DNA reads TGTGCCAGCAGCCACAGGGCCGCCGGCACAGATACGCAGTATTTT.

V is TRBV29-1 and J is TRBJ2-7, with 9 bases matching TRBD2. Germline CDR1 reads SQVTM; CDR2 reads ANQGSEA. The junction had 10 bases not matched to a gene; V was cut back by 3 bases and J by 4 bases. CDR3 length: 15 amino acids. CDR3 amino acids: CSVEGGGREGYEQYF. The CDR3, as DNA: TGCAGCGTTGAGGGCGGTGGGCGGGAGGGGTACGAGCAGTACTTC.

The J gene is TRBJ1-5, the V gene TRBV7-9; tentative D call: TRBD1 (5 bases). Trimming left V 2 bases short and J 0 bases short, with 5 bases between. The CDR3 length is 14 residues. Germline-derived CDR1 and CDR2 are SEHNR and FQNEAQ (reference sequence). DNA for the CDR3: TGTGCCAGCAGCTTACAGGGTAGCAATCAGCCCCAGCATTTT. Translated, it gives CASSLQGSNQPQHF.